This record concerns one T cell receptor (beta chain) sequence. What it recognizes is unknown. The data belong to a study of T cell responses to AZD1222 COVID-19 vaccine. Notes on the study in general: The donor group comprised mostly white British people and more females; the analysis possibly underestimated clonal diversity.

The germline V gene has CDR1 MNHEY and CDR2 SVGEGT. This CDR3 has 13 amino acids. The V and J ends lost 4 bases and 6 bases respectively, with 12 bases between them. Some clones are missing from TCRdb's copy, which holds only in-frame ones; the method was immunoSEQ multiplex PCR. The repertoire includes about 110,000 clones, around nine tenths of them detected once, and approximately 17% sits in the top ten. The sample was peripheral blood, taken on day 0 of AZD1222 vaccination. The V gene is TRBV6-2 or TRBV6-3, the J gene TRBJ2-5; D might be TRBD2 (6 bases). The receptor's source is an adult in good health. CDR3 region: CASSSTRVQTQYF. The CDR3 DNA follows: TGTGCCAGCAGTTCGACTAGGGTCCAGACCCAGTACTTC.